A single sample is the source of the 7 T cell receptor beta chains below, sequenced in a study of T cells after yellow fever vaccination. TCRdb re-analysed the 5' RACE reads in MiXCR, keeping a single row per CDR3 protein. The table shows some 350,000 distinct CDR3 sequences, with almost 4% occurring only once. Sequenced here: PBMCs, sampled 5 days after the yellow fever booster vaccination. The receptor set was obtained from a man between 18 and 29 years old who received the YFV17D yellow fever vaccine.

This clonotype was detected many times. The chain employs TRBV7-2 and TRBJ2-5; 11 positions match TRBD1. V trimming: 7 bases; J trimming: 7 bases; junction bases outside the gene matches: 11. Germline CDR1 reads SGHTA; CDR2 reads FQGNSA. The CDR3 is 15 amino acids. CDR3 loop: CASTPGQGAGGTQYF. DNA of the CDR3: TGTGCCAGCACCCCCGGACAGGGGGCGGGGGGGACCCAGTACTTC. The full variable domain, with the rest looked up from reference TRBV7-2 and TRBJ2-5, is GAGVSQSPSNKVTEKGKDVELRCDPISGHTALYWYRQSLGQGLEFLIYFQGNSAPDKSGLPSDRFSAERTGGSVSTLTIQRTQQEDSAVYLCASTPGQGAGGTQYFGPGTRLLVL.

This clonotype was seen only a few times. The chain links TRBV12-3 or TRBV12-4 to TRBJ2-1; 8 nucleotides agree with TRBD2. This CDR3 contains 14 residues. V lost 3 bases, J lost 8 bases, and 6 bases stayed unmatched. CDR3 sequence reads: CASSFRGGLDEQFF. CDR3 sequence (DNA): TGTGCCAGCAGTTTCCGCGGGGGGCTGGATGAGCAGTTCTTC.

A few counts support this clonotype. The gene calls are TRBV28 and TRBJ1-2, with TRBD1 as a possible D gene (5 bases). The V gene lost 4 bases and the J gene lost 3 bases, with 12 bases spanning the gap. This CDR3 comprises 14 residues. From germline, CDR1 is MDHEN and CDR2 SYDVKM. CDR3: CASSWAGIHYGYTF. The CDR3 DNA reads as TGTGCCAGCAGTTGGGCAGGGATCCACTATGGCTACACCTTC.

This clonotype was seen a handful of times. The rearrangement links TRBV7-2 to TRBJ1-6; D unresolved. V lost 5 bases to trimming and J lost 9 bases, with 11 bases between them. Germline lookup yields CDR1 SGHTA and CDR2 FQGNSA. This CDR3 has 13 amino acids. CDR3 sequence (DNA): TGTGCCAGCAGCCTACAGAAGATTTCACCCCTCCACTTT. Amino acid sequence: CASSLQKISPLHF.

This clonotype has ten or more counts. This sequence joins TRBV29-1 and TRBJ2-2, with no clear D. The CDR3 spans 13 residues. The germline V gene encodes CDR1 SQVTM and CDR2 ANQGSEA. V lost 4 bases to trimming and J lost 2 bases, with 8 bases between them. Written as DNA, the CDR3 is TGCAGCGTTGCGGCGGAAAACACCGGGGAGCTGTTTTTT. This encodes CSVAAENTGELFF.

The CDR3, as DNA: TGTGCCAGCAGCAGCTACAGGGGGAGCGAGACCCAGTACTTC. This translates into CASSSYRGSETQYF. The chain links TRBV7-2 to TRBJ2-5; TRBD1 matches 8 bases. The V gene's germline CDR1 is SGHTA and CDR2 FQGNSA. The CDR3 is made up of 14 amino acids. Trimming cost V 5 bases and J 5 bases; bases outside gene matches: 7. The full variable domain, its missing parts supplied by reference TRBV7-2 and TRBJ2-5, is GAGVSQSPSNKVTEKGKDVELRCDPISGHTALYWYRQSLGQGLEFLIYFQGNSAPDKSGLPSDRFSAERTGGSVSTLTIQRTQQEDSAVYLCASSSYRGSETQYFGPGTRLLVL.

This clonotype was detected only a few times. V usage is TRBV7-9 and J usage is TRBJ2-7, with unresolved D. V was cut by 2 bases and J by 4 bases, with 9 bases left in between. This CDR3 has 13 residues. Germline V gene data show CDR1 as SEHNR and CDR2 as FQNEAQ (reference sequence). CDR3 loop: CASSLPSGYEQYF. CDR3 bases: TGTGCCAGCAGCTTACCCTCGGGTTACGAGCAGTACTTC.